Below are 19 T cell receptor beta chains sequenced from a single sample in a study of immune evolution from preneoplasia to lung adenocarcinoma. Sequenced by immunoSEQ multiplex PCR; TCRdb stores in-frame clones only, minus some. The sample holds 5,000 or so clones, around 81% seen once. What was sequenced was FFPE adjacent normal lung tissue. The origin of the receptors is an older donor with lung adenocarcinoma.

This clone appeared a few times. The chain recombines TRBV5-1 with TRBJ2-6; D is uncertain. The CDR3 runs 14 residues. With 2 bases removed from V and 2 bases from J, the gap between germline ends came to 5 bases. Germline V lookup: CDR1 SGHRS, CDR2 YFSETQ. In DNA form, the CDR3 reads TGCGCCAGCAGCTTTGGAGCTGGGGCCAACGTCCTGACTTTC. As protein: CASSFGAGANVLTF.

This clone was seen only a few times. This chain connects TRBV2 to TRBJ2-7; D perhaps matches TRBD2 (5 bases). Germline-derived CDR1 and CDR2 are SNHLY and FYNNEI. V lost 4 bases to trimming and J lost 3 bases, with 16 bases between them. This CDR3 has 15 amino acids. In DNA form, the CDR3 reads TGTGCCAGCAGTGCCGACTATTCGAAACACTACGAGCAGTACTTC. The encoded protein is CASSADYSKHYEQYF.

This clone is a singleton in its sample. This chain uses TRBV7-3 with TRBJ2-3, with D perhaps being TRBD1 or TRBD2 (5 bases each). Germline values: CDR1 SGHTA, CDR2 FQGTGA. The CDR3 totals 15 residues. Trimming stripped 5 bases from V and 0 bases from J, with 12 bases between. The CDR3 reads CASSHGTLSTDTQYF. The CDR3 bases are TGTGCCAGCAGCCATGGGACCCTAAGCACAGATACGCAGTATTTT.

This clone has a handful of counts. The V gene is TRBV11-2, the J gene TRBJ2-1; TRBD2 agrees at 8 bases. Trimming took 8 bases from V and 10 from J; bases not matched to a gene: 13. The CDR3 extends over 14 amino acids. Germline CDR1 reads SGHAT; CDR2 reads FQNNGV. DNA of the CDR3: TGTGCCAGCGCCCAATTAAGCGGGAGATACGAGCAGTTCTTC. Protein product: CASAQLSGRYEQFF.

The gene calls are TRBV7-9 and TRBJ2-3; 10 bases align to TRBD2. V trimming: 5 bases; J trimming: 2 bases; junction bases outside the gene matches: 7. The CDR3 extends over 16 amino acids. Germline-derived CDR1 and CDR2 are SEHNR and FQNEAQ (reference sequence). Written as DNA, the CDR3 is TGTGCCAGCAGCCCTGGGACTAGCGAGTACACAGATACGCAGTATTTT. It yields the protein CASSPGTSEYTDTQYF.

CDR3 coding DNA: TGTGCCAGCAGCTACGGGAGCCTAGCGGGGGTAGATACGCAGTATTTT. Amino acids: CASSYGSLAGVDTQYF. The rearrangement uses TRBV11-3 and TRBJ2-3, with 10 bases that match TRBD2. J lost 5 bases, V lost 4 bases, and 9 bases had no gene match. Germline CDR1 and CDR2: SGHNT and YENEEA. The CDR3 is made up of 16 amino acids.

V and J are TRBV21-1 and TRBJ1-3. TRBV21-1 is an annotated pseudogene. The CDR3 is 17 amino acids. The CDR3 loop is CASSKSPILSSGNTIYF. The CDR3 nucleotides read TGTGCCAGCAGCAAAAGTCCCATCCTAAGCTCTGGAAACACCATATATTTT.

This clone was observed a handful of times. The chain combines TRBV18 with TRBJ2-1; 8 bases are a match to TRBD2. V shed 0 bases, J shed 7 bases, and the junction held 5 bases outside the gene matches. The CDR3 is 15 amino acids. Per the germline V gene, CDR1 is KGHSH and CDR2 is LQKENI. The CDR3 region has the DNA TGTGCCAGCTCACCACCGAGCGGGAGCCGAAATGAGCAGTTCTTC. It translates to CASSPPSGSRNEQFF.

This chain uses TRBV28 with TRBJ2-7, with TRBD1 matching over 10 bases. V trimming: 6 bases; J trimming: 6 bases; junction bases outside the gene matches: 11. Per germline, CDR1 MDHEN and CDR2 SYDVKM. The CDR3 consists of 15 residues. The CDR3 DNA is TGTGCCAGCAGGTCCGGACGGACAGGGGGTCGCGAGCAGTACTTC. This translates into CASRSGRTGGREQYF.

V and J are TRBV4-2 and TRBJ2-5; D uncertain. The germline CDR1 and CDR2 sequences are LGHNA and YNFKEQ. Trimming stripped 1 base from V and 5 bases from J, with 17 bases between. The CDR3 is 16 residues long. The CDR3 coding sequence is TGTGCCAGCAGCCAAGGCTCCCGCACGGTTTTGGAGACCCAGTACTTC. As protein: CASSQGSRTVLETQYF.

This clone was detected a few times. CDR3 DNA: TGTGCCAGCGGCGCGGACAGGGATTACGAGCAGTACTTC. Protein: CASGADRDYEQYF. The J gene is TRBJ2-7, the V gene TRBV2; 8 bases line up with TRBD1. Germline V gives CDR1 SNHLY, CDR2 FYNNEI. Unmatched junction bases numbered 7, after V lost 8 bases and J lost 4 bases. The CDR3 loop spans 13 amino acids.

V gene TRBV19 combines with J gene TRBJ2-7; D is tentatively TRBD1 or TRBD2 (5 bases each). Trimming took 6 bases from V and 0 from J, leaving 12 bases between them. This CDR3 is built from 14 residues. The V gene's germline CDR1 is LNHDA and CDR2 SQIVND (reference sequence). CDR3 in DNA: TGTGCCAGTAGCGTGGGACGAAGCTCCTACGAGCAGTACTTC. It translates to CASSVGRSSYEQYF.

The V call is TRBV5-1, the J call TRBJ1-5, with D perhaps TRBD1 (5 bases). V was cut by 3 bases and J by 4 bases, with 11 bases left in between. The germline V gene encodes CDR1 SGHRS and CDR2 YFSETQ. The length of the CDR3 is 14 residues. The DNA of the CDR3 is TGCGCCAGCAGCTCGGACGGACAAAATCAGCCCCAGCATTTT. It yields the protein CASSSDGQNQPQHF.

The genes are TRBV5-1 and TRBJ2-5; 7 nucleotides align to TRBD1. Germline V CDR1 and CDR2: SGHRS, YFSETQ. The trim removed 2 bases at V and 1 base at J, leaving 2 bases unmatched. The CDR3 spans 14 residues. The CDR3 spells CASSLQGIQETQYF. CDR3 DNA sequence: TGCGCCAGCAGCTTACAGGGGATCCAAGAGACCCAGTACTTC.

The J gene is TRBJ1-1, the V gene TRBV7-2; possibly TRBD1 for D (5 bases). V was shortened by 2 bases and J by 7 bases, with 11 bases between the two germline ends. In germline, CDR1 is SGHTA, CDR2 FQGNSA. This CDR3 is built from 13 residues. The DNA for the CDR3 is TGTGCCAGCAGCTTATATGGGGGAGGTGAAGCTTTCTTT. Translated: CASSLYGGGEAFF. Together with reference TRBV7-2 and TRBJ1-1, the CDR3 gives the full variable domain: GAGVSQSPSNKVTEKGKDVELRCDPISGHTALYWYRQSLGQGLEFLIYFQGNSAPDKSGLPSDRFSAERTGGSVSTLTIQRTQQEDSAVYLCASSLYGGGEAFFGQGTRLTVV.

The rearrangement links TRBV7-9 to TRBJ1-1; D gene unclear. The CDR3 consists of 14 residues. V lost 3 bases and J lost 2, with 10 bases in between. Germline V gene lookup returns CDR1 SEHNR and CDR2 FQNEAQ (reference sequence). The CDR3 sequence is CASSFVEGNTEAFF. DNA for the CDR3: TGTGCCAGCAGCTTCGTGGAAGGTAACACTGAAGCTTTCTTT.

The chain recombines TRBV10-2 with TRBJ2-5; tentatively, D is TRBD2 (5 bases). Looked up from germline, CDR1 is WSHSY and CDR2 is SAAADI. The CDR3 totals 12 residues. Trimming left V 7 bases short and J 2 bases short, with 8 bases between. The CDR3 here is CASTSNQETQYF. DNA for the CDR3: TGCGCCAGCACTAGCAATCAAGAGACCCAGTACTTC.

V usage is TRBV19 and J usage is TRBJ2-1; D gene uncertain. Per germline, CDR1 LNHDA and CDR2 SQIVND (reference sequence). Trimming shortened V by 6 bases and J by 3 bases, and 15 bases separated the two germline ends. This CDR3 has 15 amino acids. As DNA, the CDR3 is TGTGCCAGTAGCCGACCGGTCGGGTACTACAATGAGCAGTTCTTC. It codes for CASSRPVGYYNEQFF.

This chain connects TRBV4-1 to TRBJ2-5, with a tentative D call TRBD2 (6 bases). CDR1 and CDR2 (germline): MGHRA, YSYEKL. The CDR3 contains 13 residues. Trimming shortened V by 8 bases and J by 2 bases, and 12 bases separated the two germline ends. The CDR3 is CASSRGIQETQYF. As DNA, the CDR3 is TGCGCCAGCTCCCGGGGGATACAAGAGACCCAGTACTTC.